Shown below are 3 T cell receptor beta chains from a single sample sequenced in a study of blood T cell repertoires in COVID-19. Sequencing was performed with immunoSEQ multiplex PCR; in TCRdb, only in-frame clones are kept and a portion is missing. The table includes 150,000 to 200,000 clones, nearly 90% detected once. The sample consisted of peripheral blood. These receptors all stem from a man aged 18 to 30 who had recovered from COVID-19.

V and J are TRBV3-1 (or the pseudogene TRBV3-2) and TRBJ2-6; possible D gene TRBD1, 6 bases. Germline CDR1 LGHDT, CDR2 YNNKEL (reference sequence). The ends were cut back, 4 bases at V and 0 bases at J, with 16 bases in the middle. This CDR3 has 18 amino acids. The CDR3 DNA is TGTGCCAGCAGCCCCCGGGACACCCTTAGCTCTGGGGCCAACGTCCTGACTTTC. This translates into CASSPRDTLSSGANVLTF.

This sequence joins TRBV7-2 and TRBJ2-7; 8 positions agree with TRBD1. The junction had 3 bases not matched to a gene; V was cut back by 2 bases and J by 3 bases. Germline V gene data show CDR1 as SGHTA and CDR2 as FQGNSA. This CDR3 spans 14 amino acids. The CDR3 is CASSLWDRNYEQYF. CDR3 sequence (DNA): TGTGCCAGCAGCTTATGGGACAGGAACTACGAGCAGTACTTC.

V usage is TRBV4-1 and J usage is TRBJ2-1; 7 nucleotides align to TRBD2. The CDR3 totals 17 residues. The germline V gene has CDR1 MGHRA and CDR2 YSYEKL. J lost 5 bases, V lost 0 bases, and 10 bases had no gene match. The CDR3 nucleotides read TGCGCCAGCAGCCAAGAGTGGGCCCGGGAGGTGAACAATGAGCAGTTCTTC. Translated, it gives CASSQEWAREVNNEQFF.